These 26 T cell receptor beta chains share one sample of origin, sequenced in a study of T cells after yellow fever vaccination. TCRdb ran MiXCR on the 5' RACE reads and lists one entry per CDR3 protein. The data contain hundreds of thousands of distinct CDR3 sequences, around 8.6% of them singletons. The specimen comprised CD4+ T cells sorted from PBMCs, sampled 5 days after the yellow fever booster vaccination. These receptors all come from a man aged 18 to 30 who received the YFV17D yellow fever vaccine.

The CDR3 reads CASSPDGAKNIQYF. DNA for the CDR3: TGTGCCAGCAGCCCCGACGGAGCCAAAAACATTCAGTACTTC. The J gene is TRBJ2-4, the V gene TRBV11-2; no clear D gene. The CDR3 is made up of 14 amino acids. Between the trimmed V and J ends, which lost 5 bases and 0 bases, there was a span of 8 bases. CDR1 is SGHAT and CDR2 is FQNNGV in the germline V gene. Combining the CDR3 with reference TRBV11-2 and TRBJ2-4 gives the whole variable domain EAGVAQSPRYKIIEKRQSVAFWCNPISGHATLYWYQQILGQGPKLLIQFQNNGVVDDSQLPKDRFSAERLKGVDSTLKIQPAKLEDSAVYLCASSPDGAKNIQYFGAGTRLSVL.

CDR3 coding DNA: TGCAGTGCTCGGAGAGACCTGACCGGGACCGGGGAGCTGTTTTTT. It specifies CSARRDLTGTGELFF. This chain uses TRBV20-1 with TRBJ2-2; D unresolved. The CDR3 has 15 residues. Germline values: CDR1 DFQATT, CDR2 SNEGSKA (reference sequence). Trimming left V 5 bases short and J 5 bases short, with 18 bases between.

This clonotype was recorded only once. V is TRBV18 and J is TRBJ1-1; D is perhaps TRBD1 (5 bases). Trimming removed 0 bases from V and 4 bases from J, with 12 bases in between. From germline, CDR1 is KGHSH and CDR2 LQKENI. The CDR3 runs to 15 residues. The CDR3 loop is CASSPPAREATEAFF. Here the CDR3 DNA reads TGTGCCAGCTCACCACCGGCCAGGGAGGCCACTGAAGCTTTCTTT. Drawing the rest from reference TRBV18 and TRBJ1-1, the complete variable domain is NAGVMQNPRHLVRRRGQEARLRCSPMKGHSHVYWYRQLPEEGLKFMVYLQKENIIDESGMPKERFSAEFPKEGPSILRIQQVVRGDSAAYFCASSPPAREATEAFFGQGTRLTVV.

The V and J genes are TRBV5-1 and TRBJ1-3, with TRBD1 as a possible D gene (5 bases). Germline-derived CDR1 and CDR2 are SGHRS and YFSETQ. Trimming pared 4 bases from V and 0 bases from J, leaving 14 bases between. The CDR3 length is 16 residues. CDR3 region: CASSPGDRASGNTIYF. The CDR3 bases are TGCGCCAGCAGCCCAGGAGACAGAGCCTCTGGAAACACCATATATTTT.

The rearrangement joins TRBV20-1 to TRBJ2-1; 12 nucleotides align to TRBD2. Germline CDR1 and CDR2: DFQATT and SNEGSKA (reference sequence). The V gene end was trimmed by 4 bases and the J gene end by 9 bases; junction bases not matched to a gene: 4. This CDR3 is 13 amino acids long. The CDR3 spells CSANLAGGGEQFF. CDR3 coding DNA: TGCAGTGCTAACCTAGCGGGGGGGGGTGAGCAGTTCTTC.

There are a few counts of this clonotype. This chain links TRBV20-1 with TRBJ1-2, with no clear D. CDR1 and CDR2 (germline): DFQATT, SNEGSKA (reference sequence). V gave up 0 bases and J gave up 8 bases, with 16 bases separating them. The CDR3 is 14 residues long. CDR3 in DNA: TGCAGTGCTAGAGATCTGGGGAATTCGGAGGGCTACACCTTC. Encoded protein: CSARDLGNSEGYTF.

V is TRBV20-1 and J is TRBJ2-7, with TRBD2 matching 8 bases. The CDR3 covers 11 residues. Germline CDR1 DFQATT, CDR2 SNEGSKA (reference sequence). J gave up 5 bases and V 7 bases, and 4 bases lay outside the gene matches. In DNA form, the CDR3 reads TGCAGTGTAGCGGGGACGGACGAGCAGTACGTC. Protein product: CSVAGTDEQYV.

This clonotype occurred a few times. V usage is TRBV7-2 and J usage is TRBJ1-6, with no clear D. Germline V lookup: CDR1 SGHTA, CDR2 FQGNSA. The V end was cut by 1 base, the J end by 2 bases, with 12 bases between. The CDR3 contains 17 residues. CDR3 amino acids: CASSLVGALTYNSPLHF. Written as DNA, the CDR3 is TGTGCCAGCAGCTTAGTTGGCGCCCTTACCTATAATTCACCCCTCCACTTT. Using reference TRBV7-2 and TRBJ1-6 for the parts outside the CDR3, the full variable domain is GAGVSQSPSNKVTEKGKDVELRCDPISGHTALYWYRQSLGQGLEFLIYFQGNSAPDKSGLPSDRFSAERTGGSVSTLTIQRTQQEDSAVYLCASSLVGALTYNSPLHFGNGTRLTVT.

This clonotype was seen a few times. The V gene is TRBV10-3, the J gene TRBJ2-3; TRBD1 matches at 10 bases. V was pared by 11 bases and J by 2 bases, with 4 bases of the junction left unmatched. Germline V CDR1 and CDR2: ENHRY, SYGVKD. The CDR3 loop spans 13 amino acids. CDR3 in DNA: TGTGCCGTCGGACAGGGGGTCACAGATACGCAGTATTTT. This encodes CAVGQGVTDTQYF.

This clonotype was detected a few times. The chain links TRBV20-1 to TRBJ2-3; D tentatively reads TRBD1 or TRBD2 (5 bases each). V was trimmed by 4 bases and J by 6 bases, leaving 20 bases between them. The germline CDR1 and CDR2 sequences are DFQATT and SNEGSKA (reference sequence). The CDR3 covers 15 residues. This CDR3 is CSATRRDRGEDTQYF. The CDR3 nucleotides are TGCAGTGCTACCCGCCGGGACCGAGGGGAGGATACGCAGTATTTT.

The chain couples TRBV28 to TRBJ1-2; 8 bases line up with TRBD1. The germline V gene has CDR1 MDHEN and CDR2 SYDVKM. CDR3 length: 12 amino acids. V was pared by 6 bases and J by 7 bases, with 4 bases of the junction left unmatched. The CDR3 loop reads CASRPTGGGYTF. CDR3 DNA sequence: TGTGCCAGCAGACCAACAGGGGGTGGCTACACCTTC.

The J gene is TRBJ1-1, the V gene TRBV3-1; 10 bases fit TRBD1. Trimming cost V 1 base and J 5 bases; bases outside gene matches: 7. Germline V lookup: CDR1 LGHDT, CDR2 YNNKEL (reference sequence). This CDR3 has 16 residues. CDR3 sequence (DNA): TGTGCCAGCAGCCAAGTCCCGACAGGGGGCTTGACTGAAGCTTTCTTT. It translates to CASSQVPTGGLTEAFF.

The chain links TRBV10-3 to TRBJ1-1, with 7 positions matching TRBD1. CDR1 and CDR2 from the germline V gene are ENHRY and SYGVKD. The CDR3 loop spans 13 amino acids. J lost 3 bases, V lost 4 bases, and 2 bases had no gene match. The CDR3 here is CAISGGTDTEAFF. In DNA form, the CDR3 reads TGTGCCATCAGTGGGGGGACAGACACTGAAGCTTTCTTT.

This clonotype has a handful of counts. The chain joins TRBV29-1 to TRBJ2-3; D call uncertain. CDR1 is SQVTM and CDR2 is ANQGSEA in the germline V gene. The CDR3 consists of 11 residues. Trimming removed 6 bases from V and 4 bases from J, with 8 bases in between. CDR3 bases: TGCAGCGTCGCTCCCGCAGATACGCAGTATTTT. Amino acids: CSVAPADTQYF.

This clonotype was seen only a few times. The rearrangement links TRBV3-1 to TRBJ1-2; D possibly corresponds to TRBD1 (5 bases). Between the trimmed V and J ends, which lost 9 bases and 7 bases, there was a span of 15 bases. This CDR3 is 12 amino acids long. Per the germline V gene, CDR1 is LGHDT and CDR2 is YNNKEL (reference sequence). CDR3 coding DNA: TGTGCCAGTTTAGCGTACGGGGCTGGCTACACCTTC. It encodes CASLAYGAGYTF.

This clonotype was picked up a small number of times. V is TRBV7-2 and J is TRBJ1-2; no firm D call. CDR3 length: 14 residues. The V gene lost 1 base and the J gene lost 2 bases, with 8 bases spanning the gap. Germline V lookup: CDR1 SGHTA, CDR2 FQGNSA. The CDR3, as DNA: TGTGCCAGCAGCTTAGTCCGGCCGAACTATGGCTACACCTTC. Translation: CASSLVRPNYGYTF.

This clonotype was seen more than once but under ten times. V and J are TRBV6-6 and TRBJ2-2; D unresolved. The ends were cut back, 0 bases at V and 6 bases at J, with 11 bases in the middle. This CDR3 has 15 residues. Per germline, CDR1 MNHNY and CDR2 SVGAGI (reference sequence). The DNA for the CDR3 is TGTGCCAGCAGTTACTCGTCTTGGTCTCCCGGGGAGCTGTTTTTT. Its protein is CASSYSSWSPGELFF.

In this sample, this clonotype turned up many times. J is TRBJ2-1 and V is TRBV5-1, with 7 bases aligning to TRBD1. The germline gives CDR1 SGHRS, CDR2 YFSETQ. The CDR3 length is 15 residues. J gave up 7 bases and V 4 bases, and 11 bases lay outside the gene matches. The CDR3 loop reads CASSNAQGMVNEQFF. Written as DNA, the CDR3 is TGCGCCAGCAGCAATGCACAGGGGATGGTGAATGAGCAGTTCTTC.

The table lists this clonotype with a few counts. V usage is TRBV9 and J usage is TRBJ2-7; D not certain. Trimming removed 0 bases at V and 2 bases at J, with 9 bases between. CDR3 size: 14 residues. Germline CDR1 is SGDLS and CDR2 is YYNGEE. The CDR3 loop reads CASSVGGSAYEQYF. The CDR3 coding sequence is TGTGCCAGCAGCGTAGGCGGAAGCGCCTACGAGCAGTACTTC. Full variable domain (remainder filled in from reference TRBV9 and TRBJ2-7): DSGVTQTPKHLITATGQRVTLRCSPRSGDLSVYWYQQSLDQGLQFLIQYYNGEERAKGNILERFSAQQFPDLHSELNLSSLELGDSALYFCASSVGGSAYEQYFGPGTRLTVT.

Only a few counts were recorded for this clonotype. The rearrangement links TRBV5-1 to TRBJ2-3, with D perhaps matching TRBD1 (5 bases). The CDR3 contains 15 residues. CDR1 and CDR2 (germline): SGHRS, YFSETQ. Between the trimmed V and J ends, which lost 4 bases and 7 bases, there was a span of 19 bases. This chain's CDR3 is CASSLGHLSPNTQYF. CDR3 nucleotides: TGCGCCAGCAGCCTGGGGCACTTATCCCCCAATACGCAGTATTTT.

This clonotype was seen only a few times. The chain is built from TRBV6-5 and TRBJ2-1; weak D call: TRBD1 (6 bases). There are 13 residues in the CDR3. V lost 0 bases and J 9 bases, leaving 9 bases between the germline ends. Germline CDR1 and CDR2: MNHEY and SVGAGI. The CDR3 DNA follows: TGTGCCAGCAGTTACTCGCAGGGGACTGAGCAGTTCTTC. Its translation: CASSYSQGTEQFF.

This clonotype was seen ten or more times. The gene calls are TRBV6-2 or TRBV6-3 and TRBJ2-3, with TRBD2 identical over 7 bases. CDR1 MNHEY and CDR2 SVGEGT come from the germline V gene. The J segment lost 4 bases and the V segment lost 5 bases, leaving 6 bases of the junction unmatched. The CDR3 has 14 amino acids. CDR3 loop: CASSGGVLSDTQYF. The CDR3 nucleotides read TGTGCCAGCAGTGGGGGGGTACTATCAGATACGCAGTATTTT.

This clonotype occurred many times. The J gene is TRBJ2-7, the V gene TRBV20-1; TRBD2 matches 11 bases. Looked up from germline, CDR1 is DFQATT and CDR2 is SNEGSKA (reference sequence). The V and J ends lost 4 bases and 4 bases, in that order; junction bases with no gene match: 3. The length of the CDR3 is 13 residues. CDR3 region: CSATTSGAYEQYV. CDR3 nucleotide sequence: TGCAGTGCTACGACTAGCGGGGCTTACGAGCAGTACGTC.

This clonotype was seen more than once but under ten times. The J gene is TRBJ1-2, the V gene TRBV20-1; 9 bases match TRBD1. The V gene end was trimmed by 8 bases and the J gene end by 7 bases; junction bases not matched to a gene: 11. The CDR3 length is 13 residues. Germline CDR1 is DFQATT and CDR2 is SNEGSKA (reference sequence). CDR3 bases: TGCAGTATCACAGGGGGCGCGTTGGGTGGCTACACCTTC. As protein: CSITGGALGGYTF.

This chain links TRBV20-1 with TRBJ1-1; possible D gene TRBD1, 5 bases. V was cut by 2 bases and J by 8 bases, with 18 bases left in between. Per the germline V gene, CDR1 is DFQATT and CDR2 is SNEGSKA (reference sequence). CDR3 size: 14 residues. The chain's CDR3 is CSARQGRGAAEAFF. The CDR3 bases are TGCAGTGCTAGACAGGGTAGGGGAGCCGCGGAAGCTTTCTTT.

The table lists this clonotype with many counts. The rearrangement links TRBV4-3 to TRBJ2-7; 8 bases are shared with TRBD1. Trimming at V came to 0 bases and at J to 1 base, leaving 5 bases not matched to a gene. The CDR3 loop spans 16 amino acids. CDR1 is LGHNA and CDR2 is YSLEER in the germline V gene. The CDR3 region has the DNA TGCGCCAGCAGCCAAGATTTTAACAGGGGGTCCTACGAGCAGTACTTC. Its protein product is CASSQDFNRGSYEQYF.